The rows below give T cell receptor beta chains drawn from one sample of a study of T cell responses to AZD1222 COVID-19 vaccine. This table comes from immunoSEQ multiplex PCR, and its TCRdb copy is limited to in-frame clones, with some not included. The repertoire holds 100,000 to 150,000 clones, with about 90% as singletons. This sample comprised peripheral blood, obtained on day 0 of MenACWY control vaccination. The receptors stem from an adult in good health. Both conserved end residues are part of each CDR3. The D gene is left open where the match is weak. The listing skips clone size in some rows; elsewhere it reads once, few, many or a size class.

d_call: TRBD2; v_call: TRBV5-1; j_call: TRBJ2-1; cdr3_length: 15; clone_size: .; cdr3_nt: TGCGCCAGCAGCTTGGAGCTAGCGGGGGGGAATGAGCAGTTCTTC; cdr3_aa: CASSLELAGGNEQFF
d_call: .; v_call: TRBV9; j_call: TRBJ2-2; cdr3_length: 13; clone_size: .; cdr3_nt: TGTGCCAGCAGCGTAGTCGGCACCGGGGAGCTGTTTTTT; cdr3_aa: CASSVVGTGELFF
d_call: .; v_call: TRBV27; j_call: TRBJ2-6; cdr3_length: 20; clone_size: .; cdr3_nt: TGTGCCAGCAGTTTATTGGGCCCCTTGACAGTCCTCTCTGGGGCCAACGTCCTGACTTTC; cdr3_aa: CASSLLGPLTVLSGANVLTF
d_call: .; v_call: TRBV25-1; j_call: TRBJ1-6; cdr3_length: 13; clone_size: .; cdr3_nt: TGTGCCAGCAACAGGGATCATAATTCACCCCTCCACTTT; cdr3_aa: CASNRDHNSPLHF
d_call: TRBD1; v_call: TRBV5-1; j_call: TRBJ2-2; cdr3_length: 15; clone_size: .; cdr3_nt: TGCGCCAGCAGCCCGGACAGGGGCGAGACCGGGGAGCTGTTTTTT; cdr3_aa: CASSPDRGETGELFF
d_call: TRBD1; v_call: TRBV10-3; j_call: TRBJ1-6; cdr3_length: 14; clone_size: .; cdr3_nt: TGTGCCATCAGGCCCGGGACAGGGGATCACCCCCTCCACTTT; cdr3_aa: CAIRPGTGDHPLHF
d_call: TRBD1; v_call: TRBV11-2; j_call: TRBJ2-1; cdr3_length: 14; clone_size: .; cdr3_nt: TGTGCCAGCAGCTCGCCGGGACAGAGGCATGAGCAGTTCTTC; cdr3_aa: CASSSPGQRHEQFF
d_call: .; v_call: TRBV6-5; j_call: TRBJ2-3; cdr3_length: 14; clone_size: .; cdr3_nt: TGTGCCAGCAGTTACTGGGGGGACACAGATACGCAGTATTTT; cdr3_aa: CASSYWGDTDTQYF
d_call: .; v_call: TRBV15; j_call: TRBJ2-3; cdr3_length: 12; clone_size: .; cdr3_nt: TGTGCCACCGGGCCGAGGACAGATACGCAGTATTTT; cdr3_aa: CATGPRTDTQYF
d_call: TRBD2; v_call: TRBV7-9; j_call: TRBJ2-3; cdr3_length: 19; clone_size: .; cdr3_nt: TGTGCCAGCAGCCCCCCCCCGCGTAATAGCGGGAGTGGTGCAGATACGCAGTATTTT; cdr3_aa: CASSPPPRNSGSGADTQYF
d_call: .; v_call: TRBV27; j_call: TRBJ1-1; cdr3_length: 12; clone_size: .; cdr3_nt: TGTGCCAGCAGCACCGGACGGACTGGGGCTTTCTTT; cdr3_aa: CASSTGRTGAFF
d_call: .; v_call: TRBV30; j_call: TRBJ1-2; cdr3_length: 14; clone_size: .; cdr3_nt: TGTGCCTGGAGTGTCCAGGTCAGGCCCTATGGCTACACCTTC; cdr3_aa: CAWSVQVRPYGYTF
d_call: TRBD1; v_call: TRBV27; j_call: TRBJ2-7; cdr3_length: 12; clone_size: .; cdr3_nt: TGTGCCAGCAGTCAATACAGGGGCGAGCAGTACTTC; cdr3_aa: CASSQYRGEQYF
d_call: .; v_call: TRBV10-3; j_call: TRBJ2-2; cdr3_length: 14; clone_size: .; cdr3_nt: TGTGCCATCAGTGACAGGGGCGACACCGGGGAGCTGTTTTTT; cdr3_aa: CAISDRGDTGELFF
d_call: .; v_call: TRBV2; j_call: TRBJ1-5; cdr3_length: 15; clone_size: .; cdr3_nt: TGTGCCAGCAGTGAAGCAATGGCAGGCTATCAGCCCCAGCATTTT; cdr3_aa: CASSEAMAGYQPQHF
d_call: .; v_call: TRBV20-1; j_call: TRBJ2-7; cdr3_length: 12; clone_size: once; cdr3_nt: TGCAGTGCTAGTGGAGACAGCTACGAGCAGTACTTC; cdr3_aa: CSASGDSYEQYF
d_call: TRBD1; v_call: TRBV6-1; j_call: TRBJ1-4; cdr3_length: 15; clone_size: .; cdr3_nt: TGTGCCAGCAGTGAATACGGACAGGGGAATGAAAAACTGTTTTTT; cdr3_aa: CASSEYGQGNEKLFF
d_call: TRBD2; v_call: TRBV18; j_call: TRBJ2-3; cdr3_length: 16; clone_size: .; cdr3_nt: TGTGCCAGCTCACCGTCACTAGCGGTCGACACAGATACGCAGTATTTT; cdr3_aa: CASSPSLAVDTDTQYF
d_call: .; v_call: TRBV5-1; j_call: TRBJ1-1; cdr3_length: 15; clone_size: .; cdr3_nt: TGCGCCAGCAGCTTGCTCCAGGGAGGGGACACTGAAGCTTTCTTT; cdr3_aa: CASSLLQGGDTEAFF
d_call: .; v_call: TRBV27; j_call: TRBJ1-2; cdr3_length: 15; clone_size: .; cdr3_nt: TGTGCCAGCAGTTCCCCCGGCCGGGACATTCATGGCTACACCTTC; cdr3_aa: CASSSPGRDIHGYTF
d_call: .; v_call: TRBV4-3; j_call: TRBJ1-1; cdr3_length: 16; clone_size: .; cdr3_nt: TGCGCCAGCAGCCAAGAGCGGGGGGGATTAAGCTCGGAAGCTTTCTTT; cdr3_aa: CASSQERGGLSSEAFF
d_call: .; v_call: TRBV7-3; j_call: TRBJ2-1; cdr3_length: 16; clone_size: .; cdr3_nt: TGTGCCAGCAGCTTAACGGGAGGGACAGTCTACAATGAGCAGTTCTTC; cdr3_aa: CASSLTGGTVYNEQFF
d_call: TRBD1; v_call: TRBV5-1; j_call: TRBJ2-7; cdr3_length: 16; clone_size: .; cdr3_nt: TGCGCCAGCAGCTGGACGGGACAGGGAAAGGGGTACGAGCAGTACTTC; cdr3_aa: CASSWTGQGKGYEQYF
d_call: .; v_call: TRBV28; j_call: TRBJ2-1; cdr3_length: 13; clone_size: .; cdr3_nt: TGTGCCAGCAGTTTAGAGTCCTACAATGAGCAGTTCTTC; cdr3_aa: CASSLESYNEQFF
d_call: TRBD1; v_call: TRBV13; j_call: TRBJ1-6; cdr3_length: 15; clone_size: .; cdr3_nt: TGTGCCAGCAGCTTAGGGGGACAGGGCAATTCACCCCTCCACTTT; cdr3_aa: CASSLGGQGNSPLHF
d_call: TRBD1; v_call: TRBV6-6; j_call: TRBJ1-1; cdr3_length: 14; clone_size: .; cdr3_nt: TGTGCCAGCAGCCCGACAGGGCCGAACACTGAAGCTTTCTTT; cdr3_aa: CASSPTGPNTEAFF
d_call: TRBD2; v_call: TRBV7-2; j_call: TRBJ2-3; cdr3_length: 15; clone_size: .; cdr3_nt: TGTGCCAGCAGCTTAACCCGGGACTACACAGATACGCAGTATTTT; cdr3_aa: CASSLTRDYTDTQYF
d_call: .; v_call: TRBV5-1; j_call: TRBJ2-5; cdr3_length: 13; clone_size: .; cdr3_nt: TGCGCCAGCAGCCGTACTTTTGGCGAGACCCAGTACTTC; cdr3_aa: CASSRTFGETQYF
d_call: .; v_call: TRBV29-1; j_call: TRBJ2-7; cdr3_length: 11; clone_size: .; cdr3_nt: TGCAGCGTGGGAAAAAGGGATGAACTATACTTC; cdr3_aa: CSVGKRDELYF
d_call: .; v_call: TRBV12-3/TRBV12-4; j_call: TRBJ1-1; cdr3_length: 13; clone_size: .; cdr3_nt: TGTGCCAGCAGTTTAGGGGGGTTCGCTGAAGCTTTCTTT; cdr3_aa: CASSLGGFAEAFF
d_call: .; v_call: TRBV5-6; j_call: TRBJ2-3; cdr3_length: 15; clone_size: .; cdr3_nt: TGTGCCAGCAGCGGGAACAGGTTGGGGACAGATACGCAGTATTTT; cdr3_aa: CASSGNRLGTDTQYF
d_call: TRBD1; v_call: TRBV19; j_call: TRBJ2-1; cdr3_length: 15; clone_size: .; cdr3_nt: TGTGCCAGTAGGGACAGGTACCTCACCTACAATGAGCAGTTCTTC; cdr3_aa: CASRDRYLTYNEQFF
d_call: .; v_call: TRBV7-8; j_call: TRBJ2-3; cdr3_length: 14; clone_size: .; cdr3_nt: TGTGCCAGCAGCTTAGCGTACAACACAGATACGCAGTATTTT; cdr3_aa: CASSLAYNTDTQYF
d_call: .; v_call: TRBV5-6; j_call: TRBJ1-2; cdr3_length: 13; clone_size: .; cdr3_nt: TGTGCCAGCAGCTTTTCCCAACTTGGGGGCTACACCTTC; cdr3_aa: CASSFSQLGGYTF
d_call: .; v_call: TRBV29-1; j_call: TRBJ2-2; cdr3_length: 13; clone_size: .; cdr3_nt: TGCAGCGTTGGAACTAAGAACACCGGGGAGCTGTTTTTT; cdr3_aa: CSVGTKNTGELFF
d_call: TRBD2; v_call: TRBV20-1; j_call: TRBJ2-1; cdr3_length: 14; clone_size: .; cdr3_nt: TGCAGTGCTAGTCGGCTAGCGGGACTTGATGAGCAGTTCTTC; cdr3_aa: CSASRLAGLDEQFF
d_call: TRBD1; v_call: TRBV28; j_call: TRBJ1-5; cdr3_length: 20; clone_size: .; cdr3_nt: TGTGCCAGCAGTATACCCCTCAGAGGGGGCGTAGGGGGTTACAATCAGCCCCAGCATTTT; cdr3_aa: CASSIPLRGGVGGYNQPQHF
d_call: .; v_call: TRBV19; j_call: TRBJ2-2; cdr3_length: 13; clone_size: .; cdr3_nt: TGTGCCACCCAAAGCTCCGGCACCGGGGAGCTGTTTTTT; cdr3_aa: CATQSSGTGELFF
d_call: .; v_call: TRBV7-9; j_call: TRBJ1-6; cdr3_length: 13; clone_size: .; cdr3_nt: TGTGCCAGCAGCTTAAAAGTAGGTTCACCCCTCCACTTT; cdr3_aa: CASSLKVGSPLHF
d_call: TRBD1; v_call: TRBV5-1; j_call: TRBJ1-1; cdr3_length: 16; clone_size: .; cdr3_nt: TGCGCCAGCAGCATCCGGGACAGGGGATGGGACACTGAAGCTTTCTTT; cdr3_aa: CASSIRDRGWDTEAFF
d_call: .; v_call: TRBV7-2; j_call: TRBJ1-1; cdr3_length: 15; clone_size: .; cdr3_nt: TGTGCCAGCAGCGAACGACAGATCGTGAACACTGAAGCTTTCTTT; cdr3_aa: CASSERQIVNTEAFF
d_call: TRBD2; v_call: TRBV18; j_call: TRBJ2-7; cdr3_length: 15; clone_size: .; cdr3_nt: TGTGCCAGCTCACCGCCGGGACTAGCGGCCTACGAGCAGTACTTC; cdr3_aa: CASSPPGLAAYEQYF
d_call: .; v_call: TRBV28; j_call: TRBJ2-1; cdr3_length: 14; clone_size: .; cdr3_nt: TGTGCGTTTTTTCTTAGCGGAACCTACAATGAGCAGTTCTTC; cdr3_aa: CAFFLSGTYNEQFF
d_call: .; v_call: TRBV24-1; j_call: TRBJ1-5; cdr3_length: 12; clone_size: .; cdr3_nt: TGTGCCACCAGTGATTACAGTCAGCCCCAGCATTTT; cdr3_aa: CATSDYSQPQHF
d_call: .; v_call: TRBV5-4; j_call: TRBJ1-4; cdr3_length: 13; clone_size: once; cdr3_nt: TGTGCCAGCAGCTTGGTCCCGGCAGAGAAACTGTTTTTT; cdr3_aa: CASSLVPAEKLFF
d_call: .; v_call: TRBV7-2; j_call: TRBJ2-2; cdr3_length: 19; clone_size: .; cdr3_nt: TGTGCCAGCAGCCCACGGGTCGGTGGGGGGAGCCCGAACACCGGGGAGCTGTTTTTT; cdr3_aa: CASSPRVGGGSPNTGELFF
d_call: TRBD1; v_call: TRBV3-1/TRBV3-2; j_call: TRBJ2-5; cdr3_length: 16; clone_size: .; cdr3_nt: TGTGCCAGCAGCCCAGGAAAGGGGGCTTGGGGAGAGACCCAGTACTTC; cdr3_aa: CASSPGKGAWGETQYF
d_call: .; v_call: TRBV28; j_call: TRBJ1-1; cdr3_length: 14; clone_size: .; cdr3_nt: TGTGCCAGCATCCCCAGGGGTCCGAGCACTGAAGCTTTCTTT; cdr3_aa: CASIPRGPSTEAFF
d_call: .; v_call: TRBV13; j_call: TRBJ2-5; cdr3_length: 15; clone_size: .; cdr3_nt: TGTGCCAGCAGCCGCGTGTCGAGCCCCCAAGAGACCCAGTACTTC; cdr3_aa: CASSRVSSPQETQYF
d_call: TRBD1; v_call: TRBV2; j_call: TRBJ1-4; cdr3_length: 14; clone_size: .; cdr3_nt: TGTGCCAGCAGTAAACAGGGGGGAGGTGAAAAACTGTTTTTT; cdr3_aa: CASSKQGGGEKLFF
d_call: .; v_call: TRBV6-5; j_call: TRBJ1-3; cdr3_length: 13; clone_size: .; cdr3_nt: TGTGCCAGCAGCAGGGGCTCTGGAAACACCATATATTTT; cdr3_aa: CASSRGSGNTIYF